This entry concerns a single TCR beta chain. Its antigen is not identified. This record belongs to a study of Ad26.COV2.S vaccination and SARS-CoV-2 variants. Findings of the study overall: Vaccinees and placebo recipients showed similar non-spike TCR breadth. Reports say spike-specific CD8+ and CD4+ T cell responses covered substantial breadth after vaccination. Analytic work on TCR breadth and depth might have understated the full extent of total T cell responses.

The method was immunoSEQ multiplex PCR; TCRdb's version includes in-frame clones alone and lacks a portion of them. The sample has about 350,000 clones, 92% seen once; the top ten hold about 3.9%. The CDR3 sequence is 18 residues long. CDR1 is SGHTA, CDR2 FQGNSA, per germline. V shed 2 bases, J shed 7 bases, and the junction held 16 bases outside the gene matches. The J gene is TRBJ2-2, the V gene TRBV7-2; 7 bases match TRBD1. This clonotype originated in a human donor who had recovered from COVID-19. Sequencing used peripheral blood, obtained after recovery from COVID-19. CDR3 region: CASSLKSPGQLTGGELFF. The CDR3 region has the DNA TGTGCCAGCAGCTTAAAGAGCCCGGGACAGCTCACGGGCGGGGAGCTGTTTTTT.